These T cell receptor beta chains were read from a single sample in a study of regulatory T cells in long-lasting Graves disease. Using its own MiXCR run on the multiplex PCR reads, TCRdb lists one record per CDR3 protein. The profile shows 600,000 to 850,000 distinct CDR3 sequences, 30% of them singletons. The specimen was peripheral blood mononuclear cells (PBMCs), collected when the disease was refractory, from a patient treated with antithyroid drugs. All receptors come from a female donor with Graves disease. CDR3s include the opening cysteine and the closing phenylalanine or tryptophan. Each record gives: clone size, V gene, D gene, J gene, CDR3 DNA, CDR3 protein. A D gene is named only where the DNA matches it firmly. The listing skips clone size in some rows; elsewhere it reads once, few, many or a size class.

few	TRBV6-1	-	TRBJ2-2	TGTGCCAGCAGTGGGCTAGCGAACCCCGGGGAGCTGTTTTTT	CASSGLANPGELFF
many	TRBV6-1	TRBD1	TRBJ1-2	TGTGCCAGCAGTGTAGACAGGGCGCCTAACTATGGCTACACCTTC	CASSVDRAPNYGYTF
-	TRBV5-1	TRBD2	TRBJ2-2	TGCGCCAGCAGCCAGATGAGGACTAGCGGGGTCCCCGGGGAGCTGTTTTTT	CASSQMRTSGVPGELFF
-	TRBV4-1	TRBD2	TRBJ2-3	TGTGCCAGCAGCCAAGCGGGACTAGCGGGCCGCACAGATACGCAGTATTTT	CASSQAGLAGRTDTQYF
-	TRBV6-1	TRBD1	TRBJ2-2	TGTGCCAGCAGTTACAGGGGATGGGGCACCGGGGAGCTGTTTTTT	CASSYRGWGTGELFF
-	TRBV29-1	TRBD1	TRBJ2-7	TGCAGCGTTGAAATCCGGACAGGGTCCTACGAGCAGTACTTC	CSVEIRTGSYEQYF
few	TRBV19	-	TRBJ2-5	TGTGCCAGTAGTATAGGGGGCGAGACCCAGTACTTC	CASSIGGETQYF
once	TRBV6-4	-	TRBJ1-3	TGTGCCTGCAGTCCCCGCAGGGGACTAAGCTCTGGAAACACCATATATTTT	CACSPRRGLSSGNTIYF
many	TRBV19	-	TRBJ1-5	TGTGCCAGTAGTATCAGGGATAGCAATCAGCCCCAGCATTTT	CASSIRDSNQPQHF
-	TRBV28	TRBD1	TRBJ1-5	TGTGCCAGCAGCCTGACAGGGGCTGCTCAGCCCCAGCATTTT	CASSLTGAAQPQHF
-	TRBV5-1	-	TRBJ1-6	TGCGCCAGCAGCTTCGGGAGTGCGGATTCACCCCTCCACTTT	CASSFGSADSPLHF
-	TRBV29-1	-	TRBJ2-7	TGCAGCGGGAGAACCCAGAACTCCTACGAGCAGTACTTC	CSGRTQNSYEQYF
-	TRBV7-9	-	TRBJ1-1	TGTGCCAGCAACACGAGAGGGGGAGGCACTGAAGCTTTCTTT	CASNTRGGGTEAFF
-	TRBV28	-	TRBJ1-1	TGTGCCAGCAGCCTCCGGGACACCGTAGAAGCTTTCTTT	CASSLRDTVEAFF
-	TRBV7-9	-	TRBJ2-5	TGTGCCAGCAGCTTAGCGGGTTTTCGGGTTGGACGGGAGACCCAGTACTTC	CASSLAGFRVGRETQYF
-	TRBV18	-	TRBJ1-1	TGTGCCAGCTCAAGAACCGCAGGGCTGGACACTGAAGCTTTCTTT	CASSRTAGLDTEAFF
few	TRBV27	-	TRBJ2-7	TGTGCCAGCAGTTGGTTAGTAGGAAAAACCTACGAGCAGTACTTC	CASSWLVGKTYEQYF
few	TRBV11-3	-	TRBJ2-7	TGTGCCAGCAGCTTAGATTCGGGCCAGGTCTACGAGCAGTACTTC	CASSLDSGQVYEQYF
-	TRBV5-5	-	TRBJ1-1	TGTGCCAGCAGCTTGGGGCCAGGGTCCGGCACTGAAGCTTTCTTT	CASSLGPGSGTEAFF
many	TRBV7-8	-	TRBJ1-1	TGTGCCAGCAGCTTTATCGCCGGGTCGGCTGAAGCTTTCTTT	CASSFIAGSAEAFF
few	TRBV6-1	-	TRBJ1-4	TGTGCCAGCAGCACCGGTGGGGGCGGAAAACTGTTTTTT	CASSTGGGGKLFF
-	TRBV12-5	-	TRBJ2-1	TGTGCTAGTCGGGCTGTAGGGGTGAAGGTTGAGCAGTTCTTC	CASRAVGVKVEQFF
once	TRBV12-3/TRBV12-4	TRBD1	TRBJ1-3	TGTGCCACCCACCCTCAGGGGGCCTCGCGGGACACCATATATTTT	CATHPQGASRDTIYF
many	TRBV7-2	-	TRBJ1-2	TGTGCCAGCAGCTTAGTACAGGGCGGCTACACCTTC	CASSLVQGGYTF